This TCR beta chain was found in a study of blood T cells in healthy people across ages. Turning to this clonotype: What it binds is unknown.

It was with a sample-barcoded 5' primer and a J-beta primer mix that a second PCR of roughly 7 to 12 cycles was run. One entry per CDR3 protein results from TCRdb running MiXCR on the 5' RACE reads. The repertoire holds about 1.4 million distinct CDR3 sequences, roughly 59% seen once, with 5.5% to 8% in the top ten. Study-wide findings and caveats: Investigators viewed diversity estimates from one million T cells as underestimates, the study reported.

The sequenced sample was blood. This TCR came from a man between 18 and 35 years old in good health.

DNA of the CDR3: TGTGCCAGCAGCCCGGCTGGGGATCCTAACTATGGCTACACCTTC. This translates into CASSPAGDPNYGYTF. This sequence joins TRBV11-2 and TRBJ1-2; no definite D call. CDR1 is SGHAT and CDR2 is FQNNGV in the germline V gene. The V gene lost 5 bases and the J gene lost 0 bases, with 13 bases spanning the gap. This CDR3 has 15 residues. The variable domain in full, completed from reference TRBV11-2 and TRBJ1-2, reads EAGVAQSPRYKIIEKRQSVAFWCNPISGHATLYWYQQILGQGPKLLIQFQNNGVVDDSQLPKDRFSAERLKGVDSTLKIQPAKLEDSAVYLCASSPAGDPNYGYTFGSGTRLTVV.